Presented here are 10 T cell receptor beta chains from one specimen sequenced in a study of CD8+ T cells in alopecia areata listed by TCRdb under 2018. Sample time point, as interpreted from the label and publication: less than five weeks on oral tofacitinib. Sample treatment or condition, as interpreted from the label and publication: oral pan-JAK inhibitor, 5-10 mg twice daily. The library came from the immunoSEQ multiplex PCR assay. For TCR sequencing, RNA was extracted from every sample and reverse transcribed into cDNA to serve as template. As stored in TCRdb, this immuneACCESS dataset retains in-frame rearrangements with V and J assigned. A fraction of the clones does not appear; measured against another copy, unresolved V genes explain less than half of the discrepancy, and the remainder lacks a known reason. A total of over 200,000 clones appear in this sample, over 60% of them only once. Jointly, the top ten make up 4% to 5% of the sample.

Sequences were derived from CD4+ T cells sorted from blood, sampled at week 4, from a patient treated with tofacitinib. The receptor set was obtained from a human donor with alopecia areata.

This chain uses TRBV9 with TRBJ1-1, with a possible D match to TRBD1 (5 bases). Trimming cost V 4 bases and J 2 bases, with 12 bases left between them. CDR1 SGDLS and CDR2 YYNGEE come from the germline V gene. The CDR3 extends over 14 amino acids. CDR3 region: CASSSGGPNTEAFF. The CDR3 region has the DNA TGTGCCAGCAGCTCGGGGGGTCCCAACACTGAAGCTTTCTTT.

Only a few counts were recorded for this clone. The CDR3 reads CASSYKRGGRDSPLHF. CDR3 DNA: TGTGCCAGCAGTTACAAGAGGGGTGGAAGGGATTCACCCCTCCACTTT. The chain is built from TRBV6-6 and TRBJ1-6; tentative D call: TRBD1 (5 bases). Trimming took off 2 bases at V and 8 bases at J, with 16 bases between the two ends. Germline V CDR1 and CDR2: MNHNY, SVGAGI (reference sequence). The CDR3 contains 16 residues.

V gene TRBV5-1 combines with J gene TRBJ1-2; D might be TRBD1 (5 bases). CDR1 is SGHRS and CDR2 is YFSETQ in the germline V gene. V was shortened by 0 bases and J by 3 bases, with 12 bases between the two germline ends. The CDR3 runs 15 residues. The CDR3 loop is CASSLAQGWDYGYTF. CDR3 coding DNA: TGCGCCAGCAGCTTGGCTCAGGGCTGGGACTATGGCTACACCTTC.

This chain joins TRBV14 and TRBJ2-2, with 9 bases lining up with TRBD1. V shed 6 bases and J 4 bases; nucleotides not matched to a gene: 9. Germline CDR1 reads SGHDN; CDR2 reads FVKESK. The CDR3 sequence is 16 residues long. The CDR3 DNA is TGTGCCAGCAGAAAATCCGGGACAGGGCGCACCGGGGAGCTGTTTTTT. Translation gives CASRKSGTGRTGELFF.

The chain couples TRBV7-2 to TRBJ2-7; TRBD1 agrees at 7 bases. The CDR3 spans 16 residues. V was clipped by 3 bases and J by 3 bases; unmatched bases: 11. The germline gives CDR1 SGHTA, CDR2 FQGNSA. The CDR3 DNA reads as TGTGCCAGCAGCTTGGGACAGCCCAATATATTCTACGAGCAGTACTTC. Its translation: CASSLGQPNIFYEQYF.

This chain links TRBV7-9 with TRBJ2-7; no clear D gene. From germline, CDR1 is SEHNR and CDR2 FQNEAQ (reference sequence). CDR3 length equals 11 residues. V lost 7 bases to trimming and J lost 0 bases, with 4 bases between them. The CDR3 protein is CASTSSYEQYF. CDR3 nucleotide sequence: TGTGCCAGCACAAGCTCCTACGAGCAGTACTTC.

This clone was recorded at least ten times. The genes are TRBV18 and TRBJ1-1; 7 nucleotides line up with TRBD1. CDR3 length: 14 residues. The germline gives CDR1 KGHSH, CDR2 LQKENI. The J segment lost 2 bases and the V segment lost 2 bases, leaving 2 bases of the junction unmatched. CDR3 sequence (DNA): TGTGCCAGCTCACCAGGACAGGAAAACACTGAAGCTTTCTTT. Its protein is CASSPGQENTEAFF.

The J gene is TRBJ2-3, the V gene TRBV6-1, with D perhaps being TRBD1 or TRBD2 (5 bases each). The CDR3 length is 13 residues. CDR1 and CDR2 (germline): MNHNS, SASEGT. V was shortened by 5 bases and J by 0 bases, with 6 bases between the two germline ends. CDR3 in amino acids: CASSRDSTDTQYF. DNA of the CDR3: TGTGCCAGCAGTCGGGACAGCACAGATACGCAGTATTTT.

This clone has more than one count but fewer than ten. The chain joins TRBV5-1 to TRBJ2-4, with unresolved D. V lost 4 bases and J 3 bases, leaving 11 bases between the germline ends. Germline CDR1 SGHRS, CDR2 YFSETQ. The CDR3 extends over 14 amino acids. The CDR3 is CASSLGEFKNIQYF. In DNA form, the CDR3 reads TGCGCCAGCAGCCTGGGCGAGTTCAAAAACATTCAGTACTTC.

Here the CDR3 reads CASSGGSAAGNTIYF. The CDR3 nucleotides are TGTGCCAGCAGTGGAGGCTCGGCGGCTGGAAACACCATATATTTT. This sequence joins TRBV7-2 and TRBJ1-3; D is unresolved. The V gene lost 6 bases and the J gene lost 2 bases, with 14 bases spanning the gap. Germline CDR1 reads SGHTA; CDR2 reads FQGNSA. The CDR3 is 15 amino acids.